These 3 T cell receptor beta chains share one sample of origin, sequenced in a study of blood T cell repertoires in COVID-19. TCRdb's copy holds only in-frame clones and misses some; the assay was immunoSEQ multiplex PCR. Of approximately 140,000 clones in the sample, around four fifths were seen once. Sequenced: peripheral blood. These receptors came from a man between 65 and 85 years old with acute or convalescent COVID-19.

V gene TRBV7-2 combines with J gene TRBJ1-5; D is perhaps TRBD1 (6 bases). This CDR3 has 15 amino acids. The V end lost 0 bases, the J end lost 3 bases, and 9 bases lay between the germline ends. CDR1 and CDR2 from the germline V gene are SGHTA and FQGNSA. CDR3 in amino acids: CASSLAGGNNQPQHF. DNA for the CDR3: TGTGCCAGCAGCTTAGCAGGGGGAAACAATCAGCCCCAGCATTTT.

This clone occurred once. The chain couples TRBV19 to TRBJ2-2; 9 nucleotides agree with TRBD2. The CDR3 runs to 15 residues. The V gene end was trimmed by 10 bases and the J gene end by 3 bases; junction bases not matched to a gene: 9. Germline V gives CDR1 LNHDA, CDR2 SQIVND (reference sequence). CDR3 sequence (DNA): TGTGCCACCCAACGCGGGGGGGCCTACACCGGGGAGCTGTTTTTT. Protein sequence: CATQRGGAYTGELFF.

The J gene is TRBJ2-1, the V gene TRBV3-1 (or the pseudogene TRBV3-2), with a weak D call TRBD1 (5 bases). Trimming removed 1 base from V and 7 bases from J, with 11 bases in between. CDR1 and CDR2 (germline): LGHDT, YNNKEL (reference sequence). The CDR3 totals 14 residues. CDR3 loop: CASSQGGHWNEQFF. The CDR3 nucleotides are TGTGCCAGCAGCCAAGGAGGACATTGGAATGAGCAGTTCTTC.